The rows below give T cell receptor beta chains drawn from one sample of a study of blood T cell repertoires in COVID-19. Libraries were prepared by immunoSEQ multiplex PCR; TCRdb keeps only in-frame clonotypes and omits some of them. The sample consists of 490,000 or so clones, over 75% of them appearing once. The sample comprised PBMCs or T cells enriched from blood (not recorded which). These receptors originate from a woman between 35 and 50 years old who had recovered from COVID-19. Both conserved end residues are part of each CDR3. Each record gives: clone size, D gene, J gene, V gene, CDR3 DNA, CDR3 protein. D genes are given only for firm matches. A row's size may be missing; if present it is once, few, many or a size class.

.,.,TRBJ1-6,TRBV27,TGTGCCAGCAGTCTAGGACAGCTACATTCACCCCTCCACTTT,CASSLGQLHSPLHF
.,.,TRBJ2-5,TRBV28,TGTGCCAGCAGGGCGGAAGAGACCCAGTACTTC,CASRAEETQYF
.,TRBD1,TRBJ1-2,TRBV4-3,TGCGCCAGCAGCCAAGATACAGGGGGAAACTATGGCTACACCTTC,CASSQDTGGNYGYTF
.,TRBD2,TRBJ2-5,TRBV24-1,TGTGCCACCAGTGATTCCGGACTAGCGGGAAGAGAGACCCAGTACTTC,CATSDSGLAGRETQYF
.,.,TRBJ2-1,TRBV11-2,TGTGCCAGCAGCCCTCCGCCGGAGTACAATGAGCAGTTCTTC,CASSPPPEYNEQFF
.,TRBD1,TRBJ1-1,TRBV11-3,TGTGCCAGCAGCCCATGGGACAGGGTGAACACTGAAGCTTTCTTT,CASSPWDRVNTEAFF
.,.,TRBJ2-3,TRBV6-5,TGTGCCAGCTTTAAAGATACGCAGTATTTT,CASFKDTQYF
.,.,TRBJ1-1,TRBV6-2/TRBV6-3,TGTGCCAGCAGTTACGTCCGCACTGAAGCTTTCTTT,CASSYVRTEAFF
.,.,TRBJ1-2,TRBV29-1,TGCAGCGCCATAAGACAGGACCTCGGCTACACCTTC,CSAIRQDLGYTF
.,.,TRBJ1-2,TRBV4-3,TGCGCCAGCAGCCTGGGAAGGGAGAGGTATGGCTACACCTTC,CASSLGRERYGYTF
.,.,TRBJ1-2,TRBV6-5,TGTGCCAGCAGTTACCGGGAACTTGGCAGTAATGGCTACACCTTC,CASSYRELGSNGYTF
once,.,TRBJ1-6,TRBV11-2,TGTGCCAGCAGCTACCTGGCGGATTATAATTCACCCCTCCACTTT,CASSYLADYNSPLHF
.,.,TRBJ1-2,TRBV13,TGTGCCAGCAGCTACCAAGGGGAAGGGTATGGCTACACCTTC,CASSYQGEGYGYTF
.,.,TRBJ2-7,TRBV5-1,TGCGCCAGCAGCCGGGACACCCGAACCGAGCAGTACTTC,CASSRDTRTEQYF
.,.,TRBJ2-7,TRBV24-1,TGTGCCACCAGTGATCCCAGGGGCGAAGGCTCCTACGAGCAGTACTTC,CATSDPRGEGSYEQYF
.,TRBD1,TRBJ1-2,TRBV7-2,TGTGCCAGCAGCTTAGATCGGGACAGAATATATGGCTACACCTTC,CASSLDRDRIYGYTF
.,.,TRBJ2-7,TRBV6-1,TGTGCCAGCAGTGAGCACATTTCCTACGAGCAGTACTTC,CASSEHISYEQYF
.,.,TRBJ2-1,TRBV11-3,TGTGCCAGCAGCTTAAACTCCCGCTCCTACAATGAGCAGTTCTTC,CASSLNSRSYNEQFF
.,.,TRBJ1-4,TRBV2,TGTGCCAGCAGTGGAGGGATTTCCAGGGACAACGAAAAACTGTTTTTT,CASSGGISRDNEKLFF
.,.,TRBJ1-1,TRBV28,TGTGCCAGCAGCCCCTCCCCTCTCAGGGAGGGTCTGGACACTGAAGCTTTCTTT,CASSPSPLREGLDTEAFF
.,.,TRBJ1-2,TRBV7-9,TGTGCCAGCAGAGAGACAGCTACTAACTATGGCTACACCTTC,CASRETATNYGYTF
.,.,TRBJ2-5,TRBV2,TGTGCCAGCAGTGTGCGACAGCTAGAGACCCAGTACTTC,CASSVRQLETQYF
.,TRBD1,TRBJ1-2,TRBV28,TGTGCCACCGCCGGGACAGGGAACTATGGCTACACCTTC,CATAGTGNYGYTF
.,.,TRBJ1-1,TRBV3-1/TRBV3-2,TGTGCCAGCAGCCACACCGACATCGAGGGGGACACTGAAGCTTTCTTT,CASSHTDIEGDTEAFF
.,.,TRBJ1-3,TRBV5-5,TGTGCCAGCAGCTTGCCTTATACAGGGACAGGAAACACCATATATTTT,CASSLPYTGTGNTIYF
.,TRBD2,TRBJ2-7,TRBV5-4,TGTGCCAGCAGCTTGGGGGTGACTAGCGGGAGATCTTGGGAGCAGTACTTC,CASSLGVTSGRSWEQYF
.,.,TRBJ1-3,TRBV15,TGTGCCACCAGCAGAGATTCTCGGGGAAACACCATATATTTT,CATSRDSRGNTIYF
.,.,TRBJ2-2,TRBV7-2,TGTGCCAGCAGCTTAGTGGGCCTCCCAAATGCCGGGGAGCTGTTTTTT,CASSLVGLPNAGELFF
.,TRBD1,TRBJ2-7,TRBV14,TGTGCCAGCAGCCCACGTATGACCTGGGACAGGGGTGGTGCCCAACTAACCTACGAGCAGTACTTC,CASSPRMTWDRGGAQLTYEQYF
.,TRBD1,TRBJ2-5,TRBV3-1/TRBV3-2,TGTGCCAGCAGCCAAGGACAGGGGGCCGGGGAGACCCAGTACTTC,CASSQGQGAGETQYF
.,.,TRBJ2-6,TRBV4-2,TGTGCCAGCAGCCAAGATGTCCGGGGTGGGGCCAACGTCCTGACTTTC,CASSQDVRGGANVLTF